This is a list of T cell receptor beta chains from one sample in a study of blood T cell repertoires in COVID-19. The repertoire was sequenced with immunoSEQ multiplex PCR; TCRdb's copy has only in-frame clones and lacks some. The data show around 230,000 clones, about 88% seen once. Specimen: peripheral blood. Every receptor here comes from a man in his forties or fifties with acute or convalescent COVID-19. Both conserved end residues are trimmed from each CDR3. D genes are given only for firm matches.

V gene	J gene	D gene	CDR3 protein
TRBV30	TRBJ2-2	NA	AWSFTLGELF
TRBV11-2	TRBJ1-2	TRBD1	ASSLTRTGWAYGYT
TRBV18	TRBJ2-5	TRBD1	ASSPPRGLGETQY
TRBV7-3	TRBJ2-3	TRBD2	ASSPRLAGETDTQY
TRBV28	TRBJ2-3	TRBD2	ASSFSGSNTDTQY
TRBV28	TRBJ2-7	NA	ASSLYSYEQY
TRBV4-1	TRBJ1-2	NA	ASSQADGMRTYGYT
TRBV7-9	TRBJ2-1	TRBD2	ASSLQLAGGPGPYNEQF
TRBV7-9	TRBJ2-6	NA	ASSRAWASGANVLT
TRBV28	TRBJ2-2	TRBD2	ASSRGGRNGELF
TRBV27	TRBJ1-5	TRBD1	ASSQDRRAPNQPQH
TRBV5-8	TRBJ2-3	TRBD2	ASSLGNSGSTDTQY
TRBV28	TRBJ1-1	TRBD1	ASSLYRGGEAF
TRBV3-1/TRBV3-2	TRBJ2-1	TRBD2	ASSDMLAGGGQF
TRBV6-5	TRBJ2-2	NA	ASSDPTVTGELF
TRBV3-1/TRBV3-2	TRBJ2-3	NA	ASSPRQNTDTQY
TRBV11-2	TRBJ2-5	NA	ASSRATPGGETQY
TRBV19	TRBJ2-3	TRBD1	ASLPGGRTDTQY
TRBV7-3	TRBJ1-2	TRBD1	ASSLYAGQGNYGYT
TRBV24-1	TRBJ1-5	NA	ATSLGHNQPQH
TRBV5-1	TRBJ2-7	TRBD1	ASSGQEVDEQY
TRBV30	TRBJ1-2	NA	AWSGGGSIWYGYT
TRBV19	TRBJ1-1	NA	ASTTLATSNTEAF
TRBV6-5	TRBJ1-2	TRBD1	ASTLRDRGYGYT
TRBV2	TRBJ2-1	NA	ASSVDGGHYNEQF
TRBV3-1/TRBV3-2	TRBJ1-6	TRBD1	ASSQERDRGNSPLH
TRBV6-4	TRBJ2-7	TRBD2	ASSAGAGAYEQY
TRBV4-2	TRBJ2-5	NA	ASSLNYRDQETQY
TRBV7-9	TRBJ2-1	TRBD2	ASSPSLAGGYEQF
TRBV29-1	TRBJ1-1	NA	SGTPGGTEAF
TRBV9	TRBJ2-1	TRBD2	ASSVQSLAGVWRGNEQF
TRBV12-3/TRBV12-4	TRBJ1-2	TRBD1	ASSWTGLYGYT
TRBV13	TRBJ2-7	TRBD1	ASSLGYGQGDYEQY
TRBV30	TRBJ2-1	TRBD1	AWSPGTGGMNEQF
TRBV10-3	TRBJ1-5	TRBD1	AISWDSFNQPQH
TRBV3-1/TRBV3-2	TRBJ2-4	NA	ASSQDKLAKNIQY
TRBV7-8	TRBJ1-5	TRBD1	ASSLGGGTGRSNQPQH
TRBV5-5	TRBJ1-5	NA	ASSLVLAGYSNQPQH
TRBV24-1	TRBJ2-2	NA	ATSDLGRANTGELF